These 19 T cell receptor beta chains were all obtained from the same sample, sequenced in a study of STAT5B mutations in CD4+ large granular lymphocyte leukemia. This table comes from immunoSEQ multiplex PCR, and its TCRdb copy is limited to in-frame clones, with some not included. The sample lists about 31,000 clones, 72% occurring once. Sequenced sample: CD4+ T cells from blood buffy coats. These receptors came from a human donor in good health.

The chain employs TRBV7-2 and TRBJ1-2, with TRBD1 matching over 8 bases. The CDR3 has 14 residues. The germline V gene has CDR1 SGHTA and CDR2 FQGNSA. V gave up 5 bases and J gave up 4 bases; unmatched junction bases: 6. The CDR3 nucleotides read TGTGCCAGCAGCGCCACAGGGGGAAGCTATGGCTACACCTTC. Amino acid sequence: CASSATGGSYGYTF.

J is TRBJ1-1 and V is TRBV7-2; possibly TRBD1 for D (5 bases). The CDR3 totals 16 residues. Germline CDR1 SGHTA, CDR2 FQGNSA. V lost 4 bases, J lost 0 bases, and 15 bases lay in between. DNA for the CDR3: TGTGCCAGCAGCTCCCCCGGGGGGGGGATGAACACTGAAGCTTTCTTT. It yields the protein CASSSPGGGMNTEAFF.

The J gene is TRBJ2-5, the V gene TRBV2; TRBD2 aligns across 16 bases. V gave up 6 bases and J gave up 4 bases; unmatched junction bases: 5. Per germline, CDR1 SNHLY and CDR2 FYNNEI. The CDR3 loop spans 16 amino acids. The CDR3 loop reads CASSPGLAGGRETQYF. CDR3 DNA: TGTGCCAGCAGCCCGGGACTAGCGGGGGGGAGAGAGACCCAGTACTTC.

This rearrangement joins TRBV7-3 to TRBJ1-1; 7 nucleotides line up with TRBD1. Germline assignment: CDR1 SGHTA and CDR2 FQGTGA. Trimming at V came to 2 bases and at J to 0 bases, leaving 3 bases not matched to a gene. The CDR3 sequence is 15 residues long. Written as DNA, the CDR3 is TGTGCCAGCAGCTTACTCCAGGGGGTGAACACTGAAGCTTTCTTT. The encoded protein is CASSLLQGVNTEAFF.

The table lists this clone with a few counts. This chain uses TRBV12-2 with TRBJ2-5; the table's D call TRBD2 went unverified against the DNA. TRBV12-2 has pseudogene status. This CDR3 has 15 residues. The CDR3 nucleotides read TGTGCAAGTCGCCTCCGGGGGGGGGATTGGGGACAACAGTACTTC. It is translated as CASRLRGGDWGQQYF.

CDR3 loop: CASSMDRDASPLHF. The CDR3 nucleotides are TGTGCCAGCAGCATGGACAGGGACGCTTCACCCCTCCACTTT. This chain uses TRBV13 with TRBJ1-6; 8 nucleotides align to TRBD1. This CDR3 is built from 14 residues. Germline V gene lookup returns CDR1 PRHDT and CDR2 FYEKMQ (reference sequence). Trimming at V came to 5 bases and at J to 9 bases, leaving 6 bases not matched to a gene.

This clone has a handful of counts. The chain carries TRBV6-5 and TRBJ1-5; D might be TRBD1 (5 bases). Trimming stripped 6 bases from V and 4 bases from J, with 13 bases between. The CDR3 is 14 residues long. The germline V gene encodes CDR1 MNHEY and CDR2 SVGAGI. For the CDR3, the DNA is TGTGCCAGCAGACCCTGGGACCTTAATCAGCCCCAGCATTTT. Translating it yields CASRPWDLNQPQHF.

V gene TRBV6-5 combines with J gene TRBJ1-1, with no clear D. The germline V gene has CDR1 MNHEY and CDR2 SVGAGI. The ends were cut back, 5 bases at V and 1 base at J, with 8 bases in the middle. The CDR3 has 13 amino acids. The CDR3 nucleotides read TGTGCCAGCAGTATGAGGAGGAACACTGAAGCTTTCTTT. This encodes CASSMRRNTEAFF.

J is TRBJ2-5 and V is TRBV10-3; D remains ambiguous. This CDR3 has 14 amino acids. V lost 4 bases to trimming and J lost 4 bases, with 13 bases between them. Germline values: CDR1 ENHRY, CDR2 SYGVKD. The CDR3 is CAISGGNSGETQYF. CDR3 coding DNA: TGTGCCATCAGTGGGGGAAACTCCGGAGAGACCCAGTACTTC.

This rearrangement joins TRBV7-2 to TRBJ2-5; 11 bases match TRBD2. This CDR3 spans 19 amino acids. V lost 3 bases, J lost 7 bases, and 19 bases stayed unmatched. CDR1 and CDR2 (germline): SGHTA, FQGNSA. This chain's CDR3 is CASSFRPFSGTSGRGTQYF. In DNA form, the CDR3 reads TGTGCCAGCAGCTTCCGGCCATTCTCCGGGACTAGCGGCCGGGGGACCCAGTACTTC.

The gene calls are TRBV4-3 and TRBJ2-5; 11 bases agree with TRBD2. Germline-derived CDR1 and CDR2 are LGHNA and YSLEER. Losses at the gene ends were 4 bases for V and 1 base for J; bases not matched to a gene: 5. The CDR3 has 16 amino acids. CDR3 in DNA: TGCGCCAGCAGCCTAAACCTAGCGGGGGGCCAAGAGACCCAGTACTTC. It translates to CASSLNLAGGQETQYF.

Written as DNA, the CDR3 is TGTGCCAGCAGCTTAGTGGATCAGAAGGGACCCTATAGCAATCAGCCCCAGCATTTT. It translates to CASSLVDQKGPYSNQPQHF. This chain links TRBV11-3 with TRBJ1-5, with TRBD1 as a possible D gene (5 bases). The germline V and J ends were trimmed by 1 base and 0 bases, with 19 bases remaining between them. The CDR3 covers 19 residues. CDR1 SGHNT and CDR2 YENEEA come from the germline V gene.

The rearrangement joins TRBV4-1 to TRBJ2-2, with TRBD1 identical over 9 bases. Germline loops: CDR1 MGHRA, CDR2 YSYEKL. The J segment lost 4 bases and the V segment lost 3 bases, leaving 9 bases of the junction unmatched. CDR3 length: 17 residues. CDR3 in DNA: TGCGCCAGCAGCCAGGGACTACAGGGGGCGGGCACCGGGGAGCTGTTTTTT. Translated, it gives CASSQGLQGAGTGELFF.

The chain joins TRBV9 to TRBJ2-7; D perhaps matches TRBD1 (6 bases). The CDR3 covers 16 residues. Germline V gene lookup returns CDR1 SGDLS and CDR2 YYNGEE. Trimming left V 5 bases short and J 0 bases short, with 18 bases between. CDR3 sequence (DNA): TGTGCCAGCAGTAAACGGGACACCGATAGCTCCTACGAGCAGTACTTC. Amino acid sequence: CASSKRDTDSSYEQYF.

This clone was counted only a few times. CDR3: CASSQVLVETQYF. The CDR3 DNA is TGTGCCAGCTCACAAGTCCTTGTCGAGACCCAGTACTTC. This chain joins TRBV18 and TRBJ2-5; D unresolved. Per the germline V gene, CDR1 is KGHSH and CDR2 is LQKENI. CDR3 length: 13 residues. Trimming took 4 bases from V and 5 from J, leaving 11 bases between them.

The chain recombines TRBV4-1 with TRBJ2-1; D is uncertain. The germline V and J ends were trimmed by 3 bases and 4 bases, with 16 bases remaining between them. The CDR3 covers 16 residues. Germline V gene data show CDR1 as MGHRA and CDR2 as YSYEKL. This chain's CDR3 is CASSHPKQTFYNEQFF. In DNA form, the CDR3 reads TGCGCCAGCAGCCACCCCAAACAAACATTTTACAATGAGCAGTTCTTC.

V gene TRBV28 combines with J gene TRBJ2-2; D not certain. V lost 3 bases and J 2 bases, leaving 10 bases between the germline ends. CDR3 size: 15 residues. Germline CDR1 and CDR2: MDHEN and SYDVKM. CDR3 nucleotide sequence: TGTGCCAGCAGTTTCTGGCTAGGTAACACCGGGGAGCTGTTTTTT. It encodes CASSFWLGNTGELFF.

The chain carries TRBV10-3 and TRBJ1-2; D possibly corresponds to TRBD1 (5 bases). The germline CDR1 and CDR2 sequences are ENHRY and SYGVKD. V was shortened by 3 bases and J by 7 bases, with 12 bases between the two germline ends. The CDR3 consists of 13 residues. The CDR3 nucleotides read TGTGCCATCAGTGAAGGAGGGCAGGGTGGCTACACCTTC. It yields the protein CAISEGGQGGYTF.

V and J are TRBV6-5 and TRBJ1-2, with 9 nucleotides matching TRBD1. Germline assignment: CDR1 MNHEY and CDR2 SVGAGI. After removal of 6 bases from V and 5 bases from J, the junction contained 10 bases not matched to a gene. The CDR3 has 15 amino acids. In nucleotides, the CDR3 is TGTGCCAGCAGCTCAGGACAGGGGAGACATTATGGCTACACCTTC. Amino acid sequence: CASSSGQGRHYGYTF.